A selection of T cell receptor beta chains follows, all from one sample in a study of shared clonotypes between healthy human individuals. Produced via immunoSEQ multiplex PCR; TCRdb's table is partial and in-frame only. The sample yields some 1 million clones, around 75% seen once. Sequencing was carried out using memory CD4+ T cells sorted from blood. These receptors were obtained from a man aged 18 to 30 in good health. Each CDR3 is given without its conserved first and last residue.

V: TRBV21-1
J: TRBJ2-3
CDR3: ASSETYRDREDTQY

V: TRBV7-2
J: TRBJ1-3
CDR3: ASSLKTGNTIY

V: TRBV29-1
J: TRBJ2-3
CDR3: SVDPGPPSTDTQY

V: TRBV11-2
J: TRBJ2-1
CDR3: ASSLGGTGRNEQF

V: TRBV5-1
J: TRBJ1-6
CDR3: ASRLILDSYYNSPLH

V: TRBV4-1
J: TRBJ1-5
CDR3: ASSQDPGLPQH

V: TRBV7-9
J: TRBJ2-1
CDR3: ASSLAPPEQF

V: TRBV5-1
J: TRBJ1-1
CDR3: ASSQQSNTEAF

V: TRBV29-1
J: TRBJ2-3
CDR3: SASTGGASDTQY

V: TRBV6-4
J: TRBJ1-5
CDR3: ASRASAGNNQPQH

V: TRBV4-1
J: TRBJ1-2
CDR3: ASSQDLGQGWRGYT

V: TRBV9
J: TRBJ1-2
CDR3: ASGEGNYGYT

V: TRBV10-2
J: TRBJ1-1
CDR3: ASSEASPGQGGTEAF

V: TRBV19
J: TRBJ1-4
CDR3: ASSISGTNEKLF

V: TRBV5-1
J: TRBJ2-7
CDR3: ASSLALAVSSYEQY

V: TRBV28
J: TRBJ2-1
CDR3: ASRGRGYNEQF

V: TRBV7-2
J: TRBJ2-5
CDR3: ASSEMAGLQETQY

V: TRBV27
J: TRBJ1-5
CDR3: ASSLDRGSNQPQH

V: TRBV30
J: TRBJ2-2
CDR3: AWTSDLGELF

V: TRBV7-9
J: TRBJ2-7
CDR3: ASSLGGKSYEQY

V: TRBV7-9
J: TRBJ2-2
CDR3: ASSSLNSGGASTGELF

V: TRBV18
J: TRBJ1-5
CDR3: ASSRTGNAQPQH

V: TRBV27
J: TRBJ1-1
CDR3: ASSLIGLDTEAF

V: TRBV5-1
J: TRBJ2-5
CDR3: ASSPQGQGPQETQY

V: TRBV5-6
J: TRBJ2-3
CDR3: ASSLAGLGTDTQY

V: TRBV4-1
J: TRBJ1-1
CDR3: ASSQVGLGRGKTEAF

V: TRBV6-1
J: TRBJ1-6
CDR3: ASRGRGPYNSPLH

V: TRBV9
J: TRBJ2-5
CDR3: ASSVGSLAGGPRETQY

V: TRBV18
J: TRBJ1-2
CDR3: ASSPGQGRGYGYT

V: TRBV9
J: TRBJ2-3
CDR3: ASSTRAAGGATPKDTQY

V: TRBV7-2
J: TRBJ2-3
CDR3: ASSSPVLSGDTQY

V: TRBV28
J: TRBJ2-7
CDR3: ASSVIWASSYEQY

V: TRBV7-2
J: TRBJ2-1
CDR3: ASKGGRANEQF

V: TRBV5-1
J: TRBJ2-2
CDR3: ATCRDRPVGELF

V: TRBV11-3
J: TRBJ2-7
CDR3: ASSLKEGHEQY

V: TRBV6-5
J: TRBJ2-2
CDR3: ASRRTGNTGELF

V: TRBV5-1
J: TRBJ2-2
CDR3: ASSLEAGGRSGELF

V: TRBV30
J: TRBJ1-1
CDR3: AWQKNTEAF

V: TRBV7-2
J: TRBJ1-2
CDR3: ASSHDSTGSYGYT

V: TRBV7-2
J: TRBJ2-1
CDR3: ASSQGLAGVWSSGNEQF

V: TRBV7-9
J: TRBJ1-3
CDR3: ASSLGRSTAQAGNTIY

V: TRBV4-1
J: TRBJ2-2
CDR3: ASSQLNRGRATGELF

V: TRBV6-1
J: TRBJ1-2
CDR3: ASSLTGADYGYT

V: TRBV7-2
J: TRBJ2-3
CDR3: ASSLYGLAGGTDTQY

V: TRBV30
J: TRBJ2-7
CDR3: AWTTGLAGGAEQY

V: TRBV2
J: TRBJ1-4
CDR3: ASSGDREKLF

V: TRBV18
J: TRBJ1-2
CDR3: ASSPPEVNYYGYT

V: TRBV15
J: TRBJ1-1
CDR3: ATSRELRGKGGGTEAF